The present T cell receptor beta chain was sequenced within a study of blood T cell repertoires in COVID-19. V lost 4 bases and J lost 2, with 8 bases in between. The CDR3 is 13 amino acids. The germline V gene has CDR1 LNHDA and CDR2 SQIVND (reference sequence). This clone was seen a single time. This table comes from immunoSEQ multiplex PCR, and its TCRdb copy is limited to in-frame clones, with some not included. The sample has about 130,000 clones, almost 80% seen once. Sequencing used peripheral blood. The sequence was collected from a man in his sixties who had recovered from COVID-19. The J gene is TRBJ2-5, the V gene TRBV19, with a possible D match to TRBD1 (5 bases). In nucleotides, the CDR3 is TGTGCCAGTAGTAGGCCAGGGCAAGAGACCCAGTACTTC. Encoded protein: CASSRPGQETQYF.